Sequencing of this T cell receptor beta chain was carried out in a study of blood T cell repertoires in COVID-19. The germline V gene has CDR1 ENHRY and CDR2 SYGVKD. With V trimmed by 3 bases and J by 1 base, 5 bases remained unmatched. This CDR3 spans 15 amino acids. Using immunoSEQ multiplex PCR, the repertoire was profiled, and TCRdb retains in-frame clones only, with some absent. The sample has roughly 520,000 clones, roughly 90% seen once; the top ten hold roughly 1.9%. The gene calls are TRBV10-3 and TRBJ1-1; TRBD1 matches at 7 bases. Specimen: PBMCs or T cells enriched from blood (not recorded which). This clonotype was obtained from a woman in her thirties or forties who had recovered from COVID-19. The CDR3 DNA is TGTGCCATCAGTGAACCGGGACAGCGGAACACTGAAGCTTTCTTT. Its protein product is CAISEPGQRNTEAFF.